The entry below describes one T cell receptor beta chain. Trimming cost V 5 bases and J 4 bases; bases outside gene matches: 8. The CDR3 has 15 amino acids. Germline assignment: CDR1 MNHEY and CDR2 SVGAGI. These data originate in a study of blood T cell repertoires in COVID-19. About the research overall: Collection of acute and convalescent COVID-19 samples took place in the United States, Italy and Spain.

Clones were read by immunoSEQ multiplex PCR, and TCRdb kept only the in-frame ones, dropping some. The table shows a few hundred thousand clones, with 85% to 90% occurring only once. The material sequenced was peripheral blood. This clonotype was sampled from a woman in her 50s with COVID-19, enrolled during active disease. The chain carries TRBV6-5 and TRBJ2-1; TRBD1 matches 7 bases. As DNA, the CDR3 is TGTGCCAGCAGTCTTGTACAGGGGATATACAATGAGCAGTTCTTC. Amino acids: CASSLVQGIYNEQFF.